This paragraph reports one T cell receptor beta chain. Its antigen is unidentified. TCRdb recomputed calls from the reads with MiXCR, one row per CDR3 protein. The sample consists of a few hundred thousand distinct CDR3 sequences, 15% to 20% of them appearing once. With 2 bases removed from V and 3 bases from J, the gap between germline ends came to 10 bases. CDR3 length: 14 residues. Per the germline V gene, CDR1 is MNHEY and CDR2 is SVGEGT. The sample is drawn from a study of T cell repertoires in cytomegalovirus infection. On the study more broadly: In public TCR beta signatures, there were indications of both CMV infection and matching HLA type. General study results and limits: The response measured ex vivo was dominated by TCR beta clonotypes (HLA-C-restricted and CMV-specific). Accumulated public TCR beta family frequency recognized individuals carrying CMV together with the relevant HLA.

Sequencing used CD8+ T cells from PBMCs. The V and J genes are TRBV6-2 or TRBV6-3 and TRBJ1-1, with D possibly being TRBD1 (5 bases). The TCR sequence derives from a human donor in good health (CMV status not recorded). Some clones in this sample may be carry-over from other donors' samples. CDR3 coding DNA: TGTGCCAGCAGTTACGAGGCGGGGGACACTGAAGCTTTCTTT. Protein sequence: CASSYEAGDTEAFF.